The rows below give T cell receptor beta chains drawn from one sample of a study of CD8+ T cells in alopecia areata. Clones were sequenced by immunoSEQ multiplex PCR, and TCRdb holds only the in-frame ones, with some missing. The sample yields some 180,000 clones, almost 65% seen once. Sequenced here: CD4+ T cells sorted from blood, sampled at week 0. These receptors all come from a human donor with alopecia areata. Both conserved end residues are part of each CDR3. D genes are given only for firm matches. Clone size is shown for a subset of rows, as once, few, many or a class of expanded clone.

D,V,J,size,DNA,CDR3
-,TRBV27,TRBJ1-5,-,TGTGCCAGCAGAGGCTTGGCAGGCAATCAGCCCCAGCATTTT,CASRGLAGNQPQHF
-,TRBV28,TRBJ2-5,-,TGTGCCAGCAGTTTGGGGGGACGGCTCCAAGAGACCCAGTACTTC,CASSLGGRLQETQYF
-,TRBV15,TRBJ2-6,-,TGTGCCACCAGCAGAGACACTGGAGAAGGGGCCAACGTCCTGACTTTC,CATSRDTGEGANVLTF
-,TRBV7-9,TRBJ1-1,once,TGTGCCAGCAGCTTAGGGTGGACTGAAGCTTTCTTT,CASSLGWTEAFF
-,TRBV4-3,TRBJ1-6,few,TGCGCCAGCAGCCAAGATTGGGAGGGCAATTCACCCCTCCACTTT,CASSQDWEGNSPLHF
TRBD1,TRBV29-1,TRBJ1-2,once,TGCAGCGTTGATACAGGGGAAAACTATGGCTACACCTTC,CSVDTGENYGYTF
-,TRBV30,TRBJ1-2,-,TGTGCCTTGGGACTTACCGGGGACTATGGCTACACCTTC,CALGLTGDYGYTF
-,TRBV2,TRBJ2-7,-,TGTGCCAGCACAGGGACACCTCCTAGCGAGCAGTACTTC,CASTGTPPSEQYF
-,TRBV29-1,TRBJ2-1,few,TGCAGCGTTGAACTTTCAGGGGCGTACAATGAGCAGTTCTTC,CSVELSGAYNEQFF
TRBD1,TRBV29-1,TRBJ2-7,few,TGCAGCGTTGAGGGGGGGACAGGGAAGACGTACGAGCAGTACTTC,CSVEGGTGKTYEQYF
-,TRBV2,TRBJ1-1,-,TGTGCCAGCAGTTTGAACACTGAAGCTTTCTTT,CASSLNTEAFF
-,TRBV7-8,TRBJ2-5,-,TGTGCCAGCAGCTTCCTGACCCAGTACCAAGAGACCCAGTACTTC,CASSFLTQYQETQYF
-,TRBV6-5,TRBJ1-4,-,TGTGCCAGCAGTATGACAGCGACAACTAATGAAAAACTGTTTTTT,CASSMTATTNEKLFF
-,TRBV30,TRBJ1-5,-,TGTGCCTGGAATAGTGAGGGTGGTCAGCCCCAGCATTTT,CAWNSEGGQPQHF
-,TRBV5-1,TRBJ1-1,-,TGCGCCAGCAGCTTGTCCGGCGGAGGCACTGAAGCTTTCTTT,CASSLSGGGTEAFF
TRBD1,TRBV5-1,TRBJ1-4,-,TGCGCCAGCAGCGGACAGGGGGCTAGTGAAAAACTGTTTTTT,CASSGQGASEKLFF
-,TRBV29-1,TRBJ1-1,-,TGCAGCGTTGACGACACCGGGAACACTGAAGCTTTCTTT,CSVDDTGNTEAFF
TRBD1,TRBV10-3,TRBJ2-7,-,TGTGCCATCAGTCCGGACAGGACCCACGAGCAGTACTTC,CAISPDRTHEQYF
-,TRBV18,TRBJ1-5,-,TGTGCCAGCTCACCACTCTCAGGGGGCAATCAGCCCCAGCATTTT,CASSPLSGGNQPQHF
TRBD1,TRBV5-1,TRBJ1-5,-,TGCGCCAGCAGCTTGGACGGACAGGCCAATCAGCCCCAGCATTTT,CASSLDGQANQPQHF
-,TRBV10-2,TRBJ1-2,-,TGCGCCAGCAGTGAGGGCAGGGGAATAGGCGGCTACACCTTC,CASSEGRGIGGYTF
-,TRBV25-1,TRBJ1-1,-,TGTGCCAGCAATACACAGGGAAACACGGAAGCTTTCTTT,CASNTQGNTEAFF
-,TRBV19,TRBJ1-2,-,TGTGCCAGTAGCAGGGATGGTAACTATGGCTACACCTTC,CASSRDGNYGYTF
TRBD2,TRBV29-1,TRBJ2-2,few,TGCAGCGTCCGGGGGACTAGCGGGGCTACCGGGGAGCTGTTTTTT,CSVRGTSGATGELFF
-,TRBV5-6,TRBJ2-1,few,TGTGCCAGCAGCCAGTTCAATGAGCAGTTCTTC,CASSQFNEQFF
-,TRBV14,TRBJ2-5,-,TGTGCCAGCCAGGGGAGGGGAGAGACCCAGTACTTC,CASQGRGETQYF